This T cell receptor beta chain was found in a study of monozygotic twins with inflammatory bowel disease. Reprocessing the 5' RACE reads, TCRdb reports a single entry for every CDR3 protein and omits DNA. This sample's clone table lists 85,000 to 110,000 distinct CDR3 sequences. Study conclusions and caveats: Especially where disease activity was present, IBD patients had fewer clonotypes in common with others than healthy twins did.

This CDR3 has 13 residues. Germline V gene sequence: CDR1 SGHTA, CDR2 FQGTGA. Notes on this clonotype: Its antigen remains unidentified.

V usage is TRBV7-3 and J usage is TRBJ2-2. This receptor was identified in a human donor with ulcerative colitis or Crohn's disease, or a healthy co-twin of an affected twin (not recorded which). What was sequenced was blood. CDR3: CASSLSEIGELFF. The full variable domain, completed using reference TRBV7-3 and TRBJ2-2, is GAGVSQTPSNKVTEKGKYVELRCDPISGHTALYWYRQSLGQGPEFLIYFQGTGAADDSGLPNDRFFAVRPEGSVSTLKIQRTERGDSAVYLCASSLSEIGELFFGEGSRLTVL.